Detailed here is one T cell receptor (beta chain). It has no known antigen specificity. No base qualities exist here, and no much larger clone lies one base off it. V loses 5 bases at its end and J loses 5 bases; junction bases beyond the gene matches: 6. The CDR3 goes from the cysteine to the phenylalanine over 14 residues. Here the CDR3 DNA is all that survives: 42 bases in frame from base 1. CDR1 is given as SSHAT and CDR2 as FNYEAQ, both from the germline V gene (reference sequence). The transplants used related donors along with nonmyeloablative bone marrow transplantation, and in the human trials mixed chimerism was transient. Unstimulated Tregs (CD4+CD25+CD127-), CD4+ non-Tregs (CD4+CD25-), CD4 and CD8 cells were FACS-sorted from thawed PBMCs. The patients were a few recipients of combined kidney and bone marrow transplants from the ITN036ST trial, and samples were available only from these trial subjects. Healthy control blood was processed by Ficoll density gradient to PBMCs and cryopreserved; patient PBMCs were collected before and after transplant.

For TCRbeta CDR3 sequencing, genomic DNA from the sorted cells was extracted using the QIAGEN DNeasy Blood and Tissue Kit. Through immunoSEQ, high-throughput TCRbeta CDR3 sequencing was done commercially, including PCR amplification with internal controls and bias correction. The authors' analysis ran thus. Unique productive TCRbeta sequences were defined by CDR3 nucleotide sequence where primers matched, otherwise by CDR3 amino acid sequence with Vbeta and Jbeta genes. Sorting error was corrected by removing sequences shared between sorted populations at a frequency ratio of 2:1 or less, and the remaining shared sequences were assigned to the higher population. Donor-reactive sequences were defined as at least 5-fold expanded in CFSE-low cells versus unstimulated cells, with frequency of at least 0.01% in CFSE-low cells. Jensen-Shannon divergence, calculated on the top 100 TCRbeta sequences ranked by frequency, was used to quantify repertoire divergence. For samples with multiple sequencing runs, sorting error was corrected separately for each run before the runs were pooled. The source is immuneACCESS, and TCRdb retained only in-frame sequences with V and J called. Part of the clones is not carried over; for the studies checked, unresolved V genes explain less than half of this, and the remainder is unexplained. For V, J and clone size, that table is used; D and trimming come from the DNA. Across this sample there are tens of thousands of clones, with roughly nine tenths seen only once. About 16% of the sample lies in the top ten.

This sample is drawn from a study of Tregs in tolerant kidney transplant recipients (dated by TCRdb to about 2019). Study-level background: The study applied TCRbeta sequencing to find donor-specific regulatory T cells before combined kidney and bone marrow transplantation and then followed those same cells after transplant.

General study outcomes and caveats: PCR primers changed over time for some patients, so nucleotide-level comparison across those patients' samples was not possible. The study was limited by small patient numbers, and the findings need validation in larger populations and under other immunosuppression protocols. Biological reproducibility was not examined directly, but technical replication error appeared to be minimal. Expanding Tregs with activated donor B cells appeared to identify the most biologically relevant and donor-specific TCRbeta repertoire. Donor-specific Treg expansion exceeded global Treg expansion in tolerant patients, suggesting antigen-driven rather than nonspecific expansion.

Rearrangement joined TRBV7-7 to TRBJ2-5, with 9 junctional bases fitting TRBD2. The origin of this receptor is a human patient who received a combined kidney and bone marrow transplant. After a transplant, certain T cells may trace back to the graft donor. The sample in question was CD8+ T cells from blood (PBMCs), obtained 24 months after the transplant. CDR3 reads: CASSVSGGEETQYF. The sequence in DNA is TGTGCCAGCAGCGTTAGCGGGGGAGAGGAGACCCAGTACTTC.